These T cell receptor beta chains were read from a single sample in a study of shared clonotypes between healthy human individuals. TCRdb's copy holds only in-frame clones and misses some; the assay was immunoSEQ multiplex PCR. The table lists millions of clones, 85% to 95% of them singletons. Input material: naive CD8+ T cells sorted from blood. Receptors were obtained from a man younger than 35 in good health. Each CDR3 is given with its conserved first and last residue. D genes are given only for firm matches. Rows give clone size only sometimes, using once, few, many, or a class for an expanded clone.

>TRBJ2-7|-|TRBD2|TRBV5-4
CASSLRSGGVDEQYF
TGTGCCAGCAGCCTCAGGAGCGGGGGGGTAGACGAGCAGTACTTC
>TRBJ2-7|-|-|TRBV6-1
CASQGIMRYEQYF
TGTGCCAGCCAGGGTATCATGCGATACGAGCAGTACTTC
>TRBJ1-1|-|-|TRBV2
CATKTRGGNTEAFF
TGTGCCACCAAGACGAGGGGGGGGAATACTGAAGCTTTCTTT
>TRBJ2-7|-|-|TRBV5-1
CASRDGSSHHYEQYF
TGCGCCAGCAGGGATGGAAGCAGCCATCACTACGAGCAGTACTTC
>TRBJ2-3|-|-|TRBV27
CASSSSSEGTDTQYF
TGTGCCAGCAGCTCCAGTTCGGAAGGCACAGATACGCAGTATTTT
>TRBJ2-1|-|TRBD1|TRBV6-1
CASSGGDRVKYYNEQFF
TGTGCCAGCAGTGGGGGGGACAGGGTAAAGTACTACAATGAGCAGTTCTTC
>TRBJ1-2|-|-|TRBV4-1
CASSQESGGAYGYTF
TGCGCCAGCAGCCAAGAGAGCGGGGGAGCCTATGGCTACACCTTC
>TRBJ2-7|-|TRBD2|TRBV11-2
CASSLGAGVVYEQYF
TGTGCCAGCAGCTTAGGTGCGGGAGTGGTCTACGAGCAGTACTTC
>TRBJ1-6|-|TRBD1|TRBV28
CASSLFGQGATPLHF
TGTGCCAGCAGTTTATTTGGGCAGGGGGCCACACCCCTCCACTTT
>TRBJ1-3|-|-|TRBV11-2
CASSPVWEGAGNTIYF
TGTGCCAGCAGCCCGGTTTGGGAGGGTGCGGGAAACACCATATATTTT
>TRBJ2-7|-|TRBD1|TRBV4-1
CASSHLRGTGGASYEQYF
TGCGCCAGCAGCCATCTCCGGGGCACAGGGGGCGCTTCCTACGAGCAGTACTTC
>TRBJ2-7|-|-|TRBV27
CASSPLELGYEQYF
TGTGCCAGCAGTCCCCTGGAGTTGGGCTACGAGCAGTACTTC
>TRBJ1-1|-|-|TRBV10-1
CASSESIGGTEAFF
TGCGCCAGCAGTGAGTCGATCGGAGGGACTGAAGCTTTCTTT
>TRBJ2-3|-|TRBD2|TRBV27
CASTLAGSTDTQYF
TGTGCCAGCACCCTAGCGGGGAGCACAGATACGCAGTATTTT
>TRBJ2-3|-|TRBD1|TRBV27
CASSQDRASTDTQYF
TGTGCCAGCAGTCAGGACAGGGCTTCCACAGATACGCAGTATTTT
>TRBJ1-2|-|TRBD1|TRBV7-2
CASSLAGQGGYGYTF
TGTGCCAGCAGCTTAGCTGGACAGGGTGGCTATGGCTACACCTTC
>TRBJ2-1|medium-sized|-|TRBV9
CASSPSTSNEQFF
TGTGCCAGCAGCCCATCGACATCCAATGAGCAGTTCTTC
>TRBJ2-7|-|-|TRBV27
CASSSRVNYEQYF
TGTGCCAGCAGTTCTCGTGTGAACTACGAGCAGTACTTC
>TRBJ2-7|-|-|TRBV5-4
CASSFDPFGSSYEQYF
TGTGCCAGCAGCTTTGATCCCTTCGGGAGCTCCTACGAGCAGTACTTC
>TRBJ2-5|-|TRBD1|TRBV27
CASSLSYGTGKMAQYF
TGTGCCAGCAGTTTATCCTACGGGACAGGCAAAATGGCCCAGTACTTC
>TRBJ2-7|-|-|TRBV2
CASSEESHVQYF
TGTGCCAGCAGTGAGGAGAGTCATGTGCAGTACTTC
>TRBJ2-7|-|-|TRBV7-9
CASSHGQAEQYF
TGTGCCAGCAGCCATGGCCAGGCAGAACAGTACTTC
>TRBJ2-1|-|TRBD2|TRBV27
CASSPVGSGGAGGEQFF
TGTGCCAGCAGTCCCGTCGGGAGCGGGGGGGCCGGCGGTGAGCAGTTCTTC
>TRBJ2-5|-|TRBD2|TRBV27
CASSYQGLAGDPQETQYF
TGTGCCAGCAGTTACCAGGGACTAGCGGGGGATCCCCAAGAGACCCAGTACTTC
>TRBJ2-3|-|TRBD2|TRBV28
CASSGSGLAGGFNTDTQYF
TGTGCCAGCAGTGGCTCCGGACTAGCGGGGGGGTTTAACACAGATACGCAGTATTTT
>TRBJ2-3|-|-|TRBV7-7
CASSLNTGGGTDTQYF
TGTGCTAGCAGCTTAAATACGGGTGGGGGCACAGATACGCAGTATTTT
>TRBJ2-4|-|-|TRBV10-3
CAISDPGVAKNIQYF
TGTGCCATCAGTGATCCAGGGGTGGCCAAAAACATTCAGTACTTC
>TRBJ2-7|-|-|TRBV29-1
CSVGESGYEQYF
TGCAGCGTTGGGGAGTCGGGCTACGAGCAGTACTTC
>TRBJ1-3|few|TRBD1|TRBV9
CASSATGGSGNTIYF
TGTGCCAGCAGCGCCACAGGGGGCTCTGGAAACACCATATATTTT
>TRBJ2-3|-|-|TRBV4-1
CASSQALDTQYF
TGCGCCAGCAGCCAGGCCCTCGATACGCAGTATTTT
>TRBJ1-5|-|-|TRBV27
CASSLGLDNQPQHF
TGTGCCAGCAGTCTCGGACTGGACAATCAGCCCCAGCATTTT
>TRBJ1-5|-|-|TRBV13
CASSFSGQDNQPQHF
TGTGCCAGCAGCTTCAGCGGGCAGGACAATCAGCCCCAGCATTTT
>TRBJ2-7|-|-|TRBV7-9
CASSLAAWGLSYEQYF
TGTGCCAGCAGCTTAGCAGCCTGGGGGCTCTCCTACGAGCAGTACTTC
>TRBJ2-1|-|-|TRBV29-1
CSVVDPDYNEQFF
TGCAGCGTTGTAGATCCCGATTACAATGAGCAGTTCTTC
>TRBJ2-5|-|-|TRBV5-4
CASSHRGLTGETQYF
TGTGCCAGCAGCCACCGGGGCCTTACAGGAGAGACCCAGTACTTC
>TRBJ2-7|-|-|TRBV5-1
CASRGDQYEQYF
TGCGCCAGCCGAGGGGATCAGTACGAGCAGTACTTC
>TRBJ2-3|-|-|TRBV7-9
CASSLAPGAGQHTQYF
TGTGCCAGCAGCTTAGCGCCAGGGGCGGGACAGCATACGCAGTATTTT
>TRBJ2-1|-|-|TRBV19
CASSLYTYNEQFF
TGTGCCAGTAGTCTCTATACCTACAATGAGCAGTTCTTC
>TRBJ2-7|once|-|TRBV4-3
CASSQVIGTYEQYF
TGCGCCAGCAGCCAAGTGATAGGAACCTACGAGCAGTACTTC
>TRBJ2-1|-|-|TRBV27
CASSLGGFSYNEQFF
TGTGCCAGCAGTTTAGGGGGGTTCTCCTACAATGAGCAGTTCTTC
>TRBJ2-6|-|-|TRBV27
CASSLDTYSGANVLTF
TGTGCCAGCAGTTTGGACACCTACTCTGGGGCCAACGTCCTGACTTTC
>TRBJ1-2|-|TRBD1|TRBV6-1
CASSAGGQGFEGDYGYTF
TGTGCCAGCAGTGCCGGAGGACAGGGGTTCGAAGGGGACTATGGCTACACCTTC